These 30 T cell receptor beta chains came from one sample sequenced in a study of cytomegalovirus exposure and HLA in healthy donors. The PCR had 60 Vbeta and 13 Jbeta primers. The repertoire was sequenced with immunoSEQ multiplex PCR; TCRdb's copy has only in-frame clones and lacks some. The data show just under 95,000 clones, 81% seen once. The specimen sequenced was PBMCs. The source of these receptors is a girl aged 2 to 10 in good health and CMV-seropositive.

This clone has a handful of counts. V and J are TRBV28 and TRBJ1-4; possible D gene TRBD1, 5 bases. This CDR3 comprises 13 residues. The germline CDR1 and CDR2 sequences are MDHEN and SYDVKM. Trimming pared 8 bases from V and 8 bases from J, leaving 15 bases between. CDR3 region: CASVGTRAEKLFF. The CDR3 nucleotides read TGTGCCAGCGTGGGGACTAGAGCGGAAAAACTGTTTTTT.

The chain carries TRBV21-1 and TRBJ2-2; the D segment call TRBD1 is taken from the table without a DNA check. TRBV21-1 is assigned pseudogene status. This CDR3 spans 14 amino acids. The CDR3 sequence: CASSLVRVTGELFF. The CDR3 bases are TGTGCCAGCAGCCTGGTCAGGGTCACCGGGGAGCTGTTTTTT.

The V call is TRBV7-2, the J call TRBJ1-5; D may be TRBD1 (6 bases). V gave up 4 bases and J gave up 4 bases, with 8 bases separating them. Germline CDR1 reads SGHTA; CDR2 reads FQGNSA. The CDR3 is 13 residues long. CDR3 bases: TGTGCCAGCAGCTGGACAGATAATCAGCCCCAGCATTTT. This sequence encodes CASSWTDNQPQHF. The full variable domain, its missing parts supplied by reference TRBV7-2 and TRBJ1-5, is GAGVSQSPSNKVTEKGKDVELRCDPISGHTALYWYRQSLGQGLEFLIYFQGNSAPDKSGLPSDRFSAERTGGSVSTLTIQRTQQEDSAVYLCASSWTDNQPQHFGDGTRLSIL.

The rearrangement links TRBV27 to TRBJ2-7; TRBD1 aligns across 7 bases. The V segment lost 4 bases and the J segment 0 bases; nucleotides outside the gene matches: 3. The CDR3 runs 14 residues. Germline loops: CDR1 MNHEY, CDR2 SMNVEV (reference sequence). The CDR3 here is CASSWRTGSYEQYF. The DNA of the CDR3 is TGTGCCAGCAGTTGGCGGACAGGCTCCTACGAGCAGTACTTC.

The count of this clone is one. V gene TRBV28 combines with J gene TRBJ2-7; 12 positions match TRBD2. The CDR3 consists of 21 residues. After removal of 7 bases from V and 5 bases from J, the junction contained 27 bases not matched to a gene. Germline lookup yields CDR1 MDHEN and CDR2 SYDVKM. CDR3 loop: CASKEVVGGTSGWTRYHEQYF. In nucleotides, the CDR3 is TGTGCCAGCAAAGAGGTCGTAGGTGGGACTAGCGGGTGGACACGATACCACGAGCAGTACTTC.

The rearrangement uses TRBV4-3 and TRBJ1-1, with D perhaps TRBD1 (5 bases). The CDR3 extends over 14 amino acids. Germline V gene data show CDR1 as LGHNA and CDR2 as YSLEER. The germline V and J ends were trimmed by 4 bases and 1 base, with 10 bases remaining between them. The CDR3: CASSRSGGNTEAFF. The CDR3 bases are TGCGCCAGCAGCCGGTCGGGGGGGAACACTGAAGCTTTCTTT.

The chain combines TRBV27 with TRBJ2-1, with D possibly TRBD2 on 6 matching bases. From germline, CDR1 is MNHEY and CDR2 SMNVEV (reference sequence). CDR3 length equals 14 residues. The germline V and J ends were trimmed by 2 bases and 4 bases, with 9 bases remaining between them. Written as DNA, the CDR3 is TGTGCCAGCAGTTTAGCGGGGCCATACAATGAGCAGTTCTTC. The encoded protein is CASSLAGPYNEQFF.

The chain links TRBV10-3 to TRBJ2-7, with 7 bases matching TRBD1. Germline CDR1 is ENHRY and CDR2 is SYGVKD. V trimming: 7 bases; J trimming: 5 bases; junction bases outside the gene matches: 8. This CDR3 spans 13 amino acids. CDR3 sequence (DNA): TGTGCCATCACTAGGGGGCCTGGGAACGAGCAGTACTTC. This gives the protein CAITRGPGNEQYF.

This chain connects TRBV15 to TRBJ1-5; 7 bases map to TRBD1. The germline V gene encodes CDR1 LNHNV and CDR2 YYDKDF (reference sequence). V lost 6 bases and J lost 4; bases outside the gene matches: 6. The CDR3 covers 14 residues. This CDR3 is CATREGALNQPQHF. The CDR3 DNA sequence: TGTGCCACCAGGGAGGGGGCCTTAAATCAGCCCCAGCATTTT.

The genes are TRBV6-5 and TRBJ1-1; 8 nucleotides match TRBD1. The CDR3 runs 14 residues. Germline CDR1 and CDR2: MNHEY and SVGAGI. The V and J ends lost 0 bases and 8 bases, in that order; junction bases with no gene match: 5. CDR3 residues: CASSYSGRGLEAFF. CDR3 DNA: TGTGCCAGCAGTTACTCGGGCAGGGGGCTGGAAGCTTTCTTT.

The chain is built from TRBV30 and TRBJ2-1, with TRBD2 matching 11 bases. The junction had 9 bases not matched to a gene; V was cut back by 5 bases and J by 0 bases. Germline V gene lookup returns CDR1 GTSNPN and CDR2 SVGIG (reference sequence). The CDR3 sequence is 17 residues long. Here the CDR3 reads CAWVRGLADSSYNEQFF. Here the CDR3 DNA reads TGTGCCTGGGTGAGGGGACTAGCGGACAGCTCCTACAATGAGCAGTTCTTC.

This sequence joins TRBV21-1 and TRBJ1-4; no check of the table's D call, TRBD1, against the DNA was made. TRBV21-1 is a pseudogene locus. The CDR3 sequence is 16 residues long. Written as DNA, the CDR3 is TGTGCCAGCACCGCAAAGGGGGAAACACCTAATGAAAAACTGTTTTTT. This sequence encodes CASTAKGETPNEKLFF.

The chain carries TRBV28 and TRBJ2-7; TRBD1 matches 8 bases. There are 15 residues in the CDR3. The germline V gene encodes CDR1 MDHEN and CDR2 SYDVKM. The V and J ends lost 4 bases and 6 bases, in that order; junction bases with no gene match: 11. CDR3 bases: TGTGCCAGCAGTTCCCCGACAGGGGCATTAGTCGAGCAGTACTTC. Its protein product is CASSSPTGALVEQYF.

This clone was seen a few times. This chain joins TRBV27 and TRBJ2-1; maybe TRBD2 (5 bases). V shed 7 bases and J shed 7 bases, with 11 bases lying between them. The CDR3 covers 12 residues. Per the germline V gene, CDR1 is MNHEY and CDR2 is SMNVEV (reference sequence). Written as DNA, the CDR3 is TGTGCCAGCATGTTCGGGGAAAATGAGCAGTTCTTC. Protein sequence: CASMFGENEQFF.

In its sample, this clone was seen a few times. The gene calls are TRBV30 and TRBJ1-2; D is undetermined. In germline, CDR1 is GTSNPN, CDR2 SVGIG (reference sequence). Trimming removed 4 bases from V and 2 bases from J, with 5 bases in between. The CDR3 spans 11 residues. CDR3 amino acids: CAWTVNYGYTF. The DNA for the CDR3 is TGTGCCTGGACGGTGAACTATGGCTACACCTTC.

The chain links TRBV2 to TRBJ1-5; 8 nucleotides agree with TRBD1. The germline CDR1 and CDR2 sequences are SNHLY and FYNNEI. CDR3 length: 14 residues. With V trimmed by 2 bases and J by 9 bases, 6 bases remained unmatched. This CDR3 is CASSERTGSRPQHF. CDR3 nucleotides: TGTGCCAGCAGTGAACGGACAGGGAGTAGGCCCCAGCATTTT.

CDR3 protein: CASYTGYSGNTIYF. Here the CDR3 DNA reads TGTGCTTCATATACGGGGTACTCTGGAAACACCATATATTTT. The chain couples TRBV19 to TRBJ1-3; D ambiguous. The CDR3 totals 14 residues. Germline CDR1 and CDR2: LNHDA and SQIVND (reference sequence).

V gene TRBV28 combines with J gene TRBJ2-7, with 7 bases identical to TRBD1. The CDR3 runs 12 residues. The germline CDR1 and CDR2 sequences are MDHEN and SYDVKM. The V and J ends lost 6 bases and 6 bases, in that order; junction bases with no gene match: 5. The CDR3 reads CASRLNRGEQYF. The CDR3, as DNA: TGTGCCAGCAGATTAAACAGGGGCGAGCAGTACTTC.

The chain couples TRBV19 to TRBJ2-7; 9 nucleotides match TRBD2. The CDR3 totals 17 residues. The V and J ends lost 5 bases and 0 bases, in that order; junction bases with no gene match: 11. Looked up from germline, CDR1 is LNHDA and CDR2 is SQIVND (reference sequence). CDR3 amino acids: CASSPRTTSGFSYEQYF. The CDR3 DNA reads TGTGCCAGTAGTCCACGAACAACTAGCGGGTTCTCCTACGAGCAGTACTTC.

The rearrangement links TRBV7-7 to TRBJ2-1; 10 bases line up with TRBD2. The CDR3 runs 18 residues. V trimming: 1 base; J trimming: 0 bases; junction bases outside the gene matches: 6. Germline lookup yields CDR1 SSHAT and CDR2 FNYEAQ (reference sequence). CDR3 sequence (DNA): TGTGCCAGCAGCTTAGGGCTAGCGGGAGATAACTCCTACAATGAGCAGTTCTTC. Its protein product is CASSLGLAGDNSYNEQFF.

Comment on this clone: Distinct nucleotide sequences in the sample also encode this CDR3. The chain combines TRBV28 with TRBJ1-1, with D uncertain. Trimming pared 6 bases from V and 4 bases from J, leaving 12 bases between. CDR1 MDHEN and CDR2 SYDVKM come from the germline V gene. This CDR3 has 13 amino acids. The CDR3 nucleotides are TGTGCCAGCAGCCTACCACGGGGCACTGAAGCTTTCTTT. The encoded protein is CASSLPRGTEAFF.

In this sample, this clone turned up a few times. V and J are TRBV15 and TRBJ2-1; 12 positions agree with TRBD2. The ends lost 0 bases at V and 7 bases at J; junction bases unmatched: 4. The CDR3 consists of 16 residues. The germline gives CDR1 LNHNV, CDR2 YYDKDF (reference sequence). CDR3 sequence: CATSRDLAGGQNEQFF. The CDR3 nucleotides are TGTGCCACCAGCAGAGATCTAGCGGGAGGGCAGAATGAGCAGTTCTTC. Variable domain in full (rest from reference TRBV15 and TRBJ2-1): DAMVIQNPRYQVTQFGKPVTLSCSQTLNHNVMYWYQQKSSQAPKLLFHYYDKDFNNEADTPDNFQSRRPNTSFCFLDIRSPGLGDTAMYLCATSRDLAGGQNEQFFGPGTRLTVL.

V and J are TRBV29-1 and TRBJ2-7; 8 bases map to TRBD2. Trimming took 4 bases from V and 2 from J; bases not matched to a gene: 7. Per germline, CDR1 SQVTM and CDR2 ANQGSEA. This CDR3 is 14 amino acids long. The CDR3 region is CSVAGGTDTYEQYF. The CDR3 DNA reads as TGCAGCGTTGCGGGGGGGACGGACACCTACGAGCAGTACTTC.

The genes are TRBV4-1 and TRBJ1-2; D gene uncertain. Per germline, CDR1 MGHRA and CDR2 YSYEKL. Trimming left V 0 bases short and J 0 bases short, with 14 bases between. This CDR3 comprises 17 residues. CDR3: CASSQDQAGGANYGYTF. In nucleotides, the CDR3 is TGCGCCAGCAGCCAAGATCAAGCGGGAGGAGCTAACTATGGCTACACCTTC.

The J gene is TRBJ2-2, the V gene TRBV4-3; TRBD1 matches at 7 bases. V lost 6 bases to trimming and J lost 3 bases; unmatched junction nucleotides: 7. Germline loops: CDR1 LGHNA, CDR2 YSLEER. This CDR3 is built from 15 residues. The chain's CDR3 is CASSQNTGDTGELFF. The CDR3 DNA reads TGCGCCAGCAGTCAAAATACAGGGGACACCGGGGAGCTGTTTTTT.

The chain links TRBV28 to TRBJ2-3, with TRBD1 identical over 7 bases. This CDR3 contains 18 residues. The V gene end was trimmed by 6 bases and the J gene end by 0 bases; junction bases not matched to a gene: 15. CDR1 and CDR2 from the germline V gene are MDHEN and SYDVKM. The CDR3, as DNA: TGTGCCAGCAGATCCCCCAGTAACAGGGGATGGAGCACAGATACGCAGTATTTT. Translating gives CASRSPSNRGWSTDTQYF.

V gene TRBV2 combines with J gene TRBJ2-7; 7 positions match TRBD2. Germline CDR1 reads SNHLY; CDR2 reads FYNNEI. Trimming at V came to 8 bases and at J to 4 bases, leaving 2 bases not matched to a gene. CDR3 length equals 11 residues. CDR3 residues: CASAGAYEQYF. In nucleotides, the CDR3 is TGTGCCAGCGCGGGAGCATACGAGCAGTACTTC. The variable domain in full, completed from reference TRBV2 and TRBJ2-7, reads EPEVTQTPSHQVTQMGQEVILRCVPISNHLYFYWYRQILGQKVEFLVSFYNNEISEKSEIFDDQFSVERPDGSNFTLKIRSTKLEDSAMYFCASAGAYEQYFGPGTRLTVT.

The genes are TRBV28 and TRBJ2-1; no firm D call. Germline V gives CDR1 MDHEN, CDR2 SYDVKM. The CDR3 spans 13 residues. Deletions cut 6 bases from V and 2 bases from J, with 8 bases between. The CDR3 region has the DNA TGTGCCAGCAGGAACAGAGCCTACAATGAGCAGTTCTTC. This sequence encodes CASRNRAYNEQFF.

This rearrangement joins TRBV9 to TRBJ2-3; 7 bases map to TRBD2. This CDR3 contains 14 residues. After removal of 4 bases from V and 6 bases from J, the junction contained 8 bases not matched to a gene. Germline lookup yields CDR1 SGDLS and CDR2 YYNGEE. The CDR3 protein is CASSPAGVGDTQYF. CDR3 DNA: TGTGCCAGCAGCCCCGCGGGAGTGGGGGATACGCAGTATTTT.

CDR3 protein: CASSPVAGHNEQFF. CDR3 bases: TGTGCCAGCAGCCCCGTAGCGGGTCACAATGAGCAGTTCTTC. The V and J genes are TRBV11-3 and TRBJ2-1; TRBD2 matches at 7 bases. CDR1 and CDR2 (germline): SGHNT, YENEEA. The CDR3 totals 14 residues. Trimming cost V 5 bases and J 5 bases; bases outside gene matches: 6.